A single sample gave rise to the 29 T cell receptor beta chains below, sequenced in a study of post-analysis software for immune sequencing data. Study-wide results and caveats: With TRBV5-6, TRBV5-1 and TRBV20-1 included, roughly five TRBV segments were more frequent in patients than in controls.

Unique molecular identifiers were built into the TCR beta cDNA libraries. TCRdb independently ran MiXCR on the PCR reads; one entry per CDR3 protein. The sample holds roughly 870,000 distinct CDR3 sequences, around 53% seen once. For these TCRs, the target antigens are not known. Material: blood. The receptor set was obtained from a girl aged 10-17 years with multiple sclerosis.

The CDR3 DNA reads as TGTGCCAGCAGTGGACCGGGACTAGCGGTCAGAGATACGCAGTATTTT. As protein: CASSGPGLAVRDTQYF. This chain uses TRBV27 with TRBJ2-3; 11 positions match TRBD2. The CDR3 sequence is 16 residues long. Germline assignment: CDR1 MNHEY and CDR2 SMNVEV (reference sequence). V trimming: 5 bases; J trimming: 5 bases; junction bases outside the gene matches: 9.

Notes on this clonotype: Being one base from a much bigger clone, this may be a read error. This rearrangement joins TRBV5-8 to TRBJ2-4; no clear D. Germline lookup yields CDR1 SGHTS and CDR2 YDEGEE. CDR3 size: 15 residues. The V end was cut by 2 bases, the J end by 0 bases, with 9 bases between. The CDR3 sequence is CASSFRQLAKNIQYF. CDR3 nucleotide sequence: TGTGCCAGCAGCTTCAGGCAGTTAGCCAAAAACATTCAGTACTTC.

A word on this clonotype: Sequence at one end of the junction differs from germline and may be a read error. V usage is TRBV7-7 and J usage is TRBJ2-5, with a weak D call TRBD1 (5 bases). Germline V lookup: CDR1 SSHAT, CDR2 FNYEAQ (reference sequence). CDR3 length: 17 residues. For the CDR3, the DNA is TGTGCTAGCAGCTTAGGGGTTGCGCAGAGAGTCGGGGAGACCCAGTACTTC. It encodes CASSLGVAQRVGETQYF.

The gene calls are TRBV20-1 and TRBJ1-5; D ambiguous. Per germline, CDR1 DFQATT and CDR2 SNEGSKA (reference sequence). The V end lost 3 bases, the J end lost 4 bases, and 16 bases lay between the germline ends. The CDR3 sequence is 15 residues long. CDR3 sequence (DNA): TGCAGTGCTAGGGCCAGTGGCACCCAAAATCAGCCCCAGCATTTT. It encodes CSARASGTQNQPQHF.

The J gene is TRBJ2-5, the V gene TRBV20-1; 11 nucleotides line up with TRBD2. V lost 5 bases to trimming and J lost 5 bases; unmatched junction nucleotides: 13. CDR3 size: 16 residues. Germline V gene data show CDR1 as DFQATT and CDR2 as SNEGSKA (reference sequence). The DNA of the CDR3 is TGCAGTGCTGACGGGCTACTAGCGGGAGAACGGGAGACCCAGTACTTC. Amino acids: CSADGLLAGERETQYF.

The V gene is TRBV10-3, the J gene TRBJ2-1; 8 bases line up with TRBD2. The CDR3 spans 14 residues. Per germline, CDR1 ENHRY and CDR2 SYGVKD. Losses at the gene ends were 10 bases for V and 3 bases for J; bases not matched to a gene: 8. The CDR3 sequence is CATGSGTSYNEQFF. As DNA, the CDR3 is TGTGCCACCGGTAGCGGGACTAGCTACAATGAGCAGTTCTTC.

In DNA form, the CDR3 reads TGTGCCTGGCGGTGGCGGCGGGAGCAGTTCTTC. The encoded protein is CAWRWRREQFF. This rearrangement joins TRBV30 to TRBJ2-1; D not certain. In germline, CDR1 is GTSNPN, CDR2 SVGIG (reference sequence). This CDR3 spans 11 amino acids. V was clipped by 5 bases and J by 10 bases, with 12 bases between them.

In DNA form, the CDR3 reads TGTGCCAGCAGCACCCGGAATAGACAACTAGCTACCAGCTCCTACGAGCAGTACTTC. Protein product: CASSTRNRQLATSSYEQYF. The chain has TRBV11-2 and TRBJ2-7, with D maybe TRBD2 (6 bases). Deletions cut 5 bases from V and 0 bases from J, with 26 bases between. CDR3 length equals 19 residues. Germline values: CDR1 SGHAT, CDR2 FQNNGV.

This clonotype has just one count. This chain joins TRBV20-1 and TRBJ2-1; 13 nucleotides align to TRBD2. V lost 3 bases, J lost 8 bases, and 10 bases stayed unmatched. From germline, CDR1 is DFQATT and CDR2 SNEGSKA (reference sequence). The CDR3 runs 16 residues. The CDR3 DNA reads as TGCAGTGCTAGCCCTCGACTAGCGGGAGGTATGGATGAGCAGTTCTTC. The encoded protein is CSASPRLAGGMDEQFF.

This clonotype was seen only a few times. This chain links TRBV6-4 with TRBJ1-2; D is unclear. Germline CDR1 is MRHNA and CDR2 is SNTAGT. The CDR3 has 14 amino acids. The germline V and J ends were trimmed by 0 bases and 2 bases, with 7 bases remaining between them. The CDR3 nucleotides read TGTGCCAGCAGTGACTCACCGGGGAACTATGGCTACACCTTC. As protein: CASSDSPGNYGYTF.

The gene calls are TRBV7-8 and TRBJ1-5; 8 nucleotides agree with TRBD1. The V gene end was trimmed by 4 bases and the J gene end by 6 bases; junction bases not matched to a gene: 5. This CDR3 has 14 residues. Germline V CDR1 and CDR2: SGHVS, FQNEAQ. The CDR3 reads CASSSRGTGQPQHF. As DNA, the CDR3 is TGTGCCAGCAGCTCAAGGGGGACAGGTCAGCCCCAGCATTTT.

The CDR3 spells CASSWTGGSSYQETQYF. Here the CDR3 DNA reads TGTGCCAGCAGCTGGACAGGGGGCAGCTCGTACCAAGAGACCCAGTACTTC. The V call is TRBV14, the J call TRBJ2-5; 11 bases map to TRBD1. The CDR3 consists of 17 residues. V trimming: 5 bases; J trimming: 0 bases; junction bases outside the gene matches: 8. The V gene's germline CDR1 is SGHDN and CDR2 FVKESK.

This clonotype was observed many times. The V and J genes are TRBV2 and TRBJ1-5; maybe TRBD1 (6 bases). Trimming removed 4 bases from V and 4 bases from J, with 8 bases in between. CDR1 and CDR2 (germline): SNHLY, FYNNEI. The CDR3 loop spans 13 amino acids. Written as DNA, the CDR3 is TGTGCCAGCAGTGGGACAGAGAATCAGCCCCAGCATTTT. It encodes CASSGTENQPQHF. Based on the CDR3 plus reference TRBV2 and TRBJ1-5, the full variable domain is EPEVTQTPSHQVTQMGQEVILRCVPISNHLYFYWYRQILGQKVEFLVSFYNNEISEKSEIFDDQFSVERPDGSNFTLKIRSTKLEDSAMYFCASSGTENQPQHFGDGTRLSIL.

The chain uses TRBV7-9 and TRBJ2-1; D possibly corresponds to TRBD1 (5 bases). Germline V lookup: CDR1 SEHNR, CDR2 FQNEAQ (reference sequence). The ends were cut back, 1 base at V and 9 bases at J, with 10 bases in the middle. The CDR3 has 13 amino acids. For the CDR3, the DNA is TGTGCCAGCAGCTTAGTGTTCAGGGCTGAGCAGTTCTTC. It yields the protein CASSLVFRAEQFF.

This clonotype occurred a few times. The V call is TRBV5-1, the J call TRBJ2-7; the D gene could be TRBD1 or TRBD2 (6 bases each). This CDR3 contains 14 residues. The V gene's germline CDR1 is SGHRS and CDR2 YFSETQ. Trimming stripped 6 bases from V and 4 bases from J, with 17 bases between. This CDR3 reads CASNSPGGAYEQYF. The CDR3, as DNA: TGCGCCAGCAATTCTCCCGGGGGCGCTTACGAGCAGTACTTC.

V is TRBV12-3 or TRBV12-4 and J is TRBJ1-1; no clear D. The length of the CDR3 is 14 residues. V lost 4 bases and J lost 1, with 10 bases in between. CDR3 bases: TGTGCCAGCAGTTCCCGCGGGAAGAACACTGAAGCTTTCTTT. Amino acids: CASSSRGKNTEAFF.

Concerning this clonotype itself: Germline is not matched at one junction end, which may reflect a read error. The chain couples TRBV7-3 to TRBJ2-7, with D possibly TRBD1 on 7 matching bases. The DNA end is a closer match to TRBJ2-5, so the J assignment may be wrong. Per the germline V gene, CDR1 is SGHTA and CDR2 is FQGTGA. CDR3 size: 14 residues. CDR3 residues: CARSLTEGAGTQYF. For the CDR3, the DNA is TGTGCCCGCAGCTTAACGGAGGGGGCGGGGACCCAGTACTTC.

In this sample, this clonotype turned up many times. The chain links TRBV12-3 or TRBV12-4 to TRBJ1-2; 7 bases agree with TRBD1. The V gene end was trimmed by 5 bases and the J gene end by 0 bases; junction bases not matched to a gene: 3. The CDR3 runs to 14 residues. The CDR3 sequence: CASSPGQANYGYTF. In nucleotides, the CDR3 is TGTGCCAGCAGTCCCGGACAGGCTAACTATGGCTACACCTTC.

This sequence joins TRBV5-1 and TRBJ2-7, with 9 bases lining up with TRBD1. Germline V gives CDR1 SGHRS, CDR2 YFSETQ. The CDR3 runs 16 residues. The V gene end was trimmed by 0 bases and the J gene end by 1 base; junction bases not matched to a gene: 5. The CDR3: CASSLEPGQGSYEQYF. For the CDR3, the DNA is TGCGCCAGCAGCTTGGAACCGGGACAGGGATCCTACGAGCAGTACTTC.

A few counts support this clonotype. The chain is built from TRBV29-1 and TRBJ2-7, with 7 bases aligning to TRBD1. The J segment lost 2 bases and the V segment lost 7 bases, leaving 11 bases of the junction unmatched. CDR1 is SQVTM, CDR2 ANQGSEA, per germline. This CDR3 contains 14 residues. DNA for the CDR3: TGCAGCGCCGGGGACAGCTACGAGACCTACGAGCAGTACTTC. Translated, it gives CSAGDSYETYEQYF.

The rearrangement links TRBV20-1 to TRBJ1-4, with D unclear. Germline V lookup: CDR1 DFQATT, CDR2 SNEGSKA (reference sequence). Trimming shortened V by 7 bases and J by 3 bases, and 9 bases separated the two germline ends. This CDR3 region has 12 residues. The CDR3 DNA is TGCAGTGTCCAGCTAGCTAATGAAAAACTGTTTTTT. Its protein product is CSVQLANEKLFF.

V usage is TRBV6-6 and J usage is TRBJ2-2; no clear D gene. This CDR3 comprises 11 residues. From germline, CDR1 is MNHNY and CDR2 SVGAGI (reference sequence). Between the trimmed V and J ends, which lost 5 bases and 8 bases, there was a span of 6 bases. CDR3 residues: CASSGGGELFF. The CDR3, as DNA: TGTGCCAGCAGTGGCGGAGGGGAGCTGTTTTTT.

This chain uses TRBV7-2 with TRBJ2-7, with 7 bases matching TRBD2. The J call may not be correct, given that the DNA end is closer to TRBJ2-5. CDR3 length: 15 amino acids. In germline, CDR1 is SGHTA, CDR2 FQGNSA. The CDR3 coding sequence is TGTGCCAGCAGCTTAGTTGCGGGGGTGGCAGAGACCCAGTACTTC. The encoded protein is CASSLVAGVAETQYF.

The chain combines TRBV7-2 with TRBJ2-7, with D maybe TRBD2 (7 bases). Germline V lookup: CDR1 SGHTA, CDR2 FQGNSA. This CDR3 is built from 14 residues. V lost 4 bases, J lost 5 bases, and 15 bases lay in between. The CDR3 nucleotides are TGTGCCAGCAGCTGGGGAGGGGGGCCTGACGAGCAGTACTTC. Residues: CASSWGGGPDEQYF.

The V gene is TRBV5-1, the J gene TRBJ2-7; 9 bases line up with TRBD2. The CDR3 totals 15 residues. The ends lost 0 bases at V and 5 bases at J; junction bases unmatched: 6. Germline V gene lookup returns CDR1 SGHRS and CDR2 YFSETQ. CDR3 sequence reads: CASSLEASGDDEQYF. CDR3 sequence (DNA): TGCGCCAGCAGCTTGGAGGCTAGCGGGGACGACGAGCAGTACTTC.

The V call is TRBV5-1, the J call TRBJ2-1; 7 bases match TRBD1. V dropped 6 bases and J dropped 4; count of bases not matched to a gene: 19. Looked up from germline, CDR1 is SGHRS and CDR2 is YFSETQ. There are 18 residues in the CDR3. The CDR3 coding sequence is TGCGCCAGCAACCCTTCTGAAGCCCCGGGACAGATTTACAATGAGCAGTTCTTC. Protein sequence: CASNPSEAPGQIYNEQFF.

This chain links TRBV7-9 with TRBJ2-1; 9 bases map to TRBD2. CDR3 length: 15 residues. Germline V gene lookup returns CDR1 SEHNR and CDR2 FQNEAQ (reference sequence). V lost 5 bases and J lost 3; bases outside the gene matches: 5. CDR3 nucleotides: TGTGCCAGCAGCATCCTAGCGGGACTCTACAATGAGCAGTTCTTC. Translation: CASSILAGLYNEQFF.

The chain employs TRBV29-1 and TRBJ2-4; 15 positions agree with TRBD2. The CDR3 is 18 amino acids. CDR1 and CDR2 (germline): SQVTM, ANQGSEA. V was clipped by 4 bases and J by 6 bases; unmatched bases: 13. CDR3 in amino acids: CSVVGTSGRSGTVNIQYF. As DNA, the CDR3 is TGCAGCGTTGTGGGGACTAGCGGGAGGAGCGGAACAGTAAACATTCAGTACTTC.

J is TRBJ2-7 and V is TRBV4-1, with 8 bases aligning to TRBD1. V trimming: 1 base; J trimming: 3 bases; junction bases outside the gene matches: 5. Germline V gene sequence: CDR1 MGHRA, CDR2 YSYEKL. The CDR3 covers 15 residues. CDR3 protein: CASSQGPGQGYEQYF. For the CDR3, the DNA is TGCGCCAGCAGCCAAGGACCTGGACAGGGCTACGAGCAGTACTTC.